This T cell receptor (beta chain) was documented in a study of CD8 T cells in ankylosing spondylitis. Findings of the study overall: Prior literature has documented some motif variants in synovial fluid and blood from reactive arthritis. What appeared characteristic of ankylosing spondylitis blood was a TCR beta motif of several highly homologous variants. Clones linked to disease were reported to show significant enrichment in matched ankylosing spondylitis synovial fluid.

TCRdb ran MiXCR on the 5' RACE reads and lists one entry per CDR3 protein. Counted here are a few hundred thousand distinct CDR3 sequences, about 22% occurring once; the ten biggest clones make up 16%. Note on this clonotype: Its matching antigen is unknown.

From germline, CDR1 is DFQATT and CDR2 SNEGSKA (reference sequence). The CDR3 loop spans 13 amino acids. V was pared by 6 bases and J by 3 bases, with 7 bases of the junction left unmatched. This TCR came from a male donor with ankylosing spondylitis. Specimen: blood, either unsorted or a sorted T cell fraction (not recorded which). This sequence joins TRBV20-1 and TRBJ2-7, with 8 bases fitting TRBD1. The CDR3 region is CSAELDRGYEQYF. In nucleotides, the CDR3 is TGCAGTGCCGAACTTGACAGGGGCTACGAGCAGTACTTC.